Below are 31 T cell receptor beta chains sequenced from a single sample in a study of blood T cells in healthy people across ages. Combining a sample-barcoded 5' primer with a J-beta primer mix, a second PCR ran for roughly 7 to 11 cycles. TCRdb reprocessed the 5' RACE reads with MiXCR, giving one entry per CDR3 protein. The top ten clones hold less than 15% of a sample with 850,000 to 1,100,000 distinct CDR3 sequences, under 40% of them seen once. The sample comprised blood. Receptor source: a man aged 18 to 35 in good health.

This clonotype has just one count. This chain uses TRBV15 with TRBJ2-1, with D perhaps matching TRBD1 or TRBD2 (6 bases each). The germline gives CDR1 LNHNV, CDR2 YYDKDF (reference sequence). The CDR3 consists of 14 residues. V was trimmed by 1 base and J by 7 bases, leaving 11 bases between them. CDR3 coding DNA: TGTGCCACCAGCAGAGTAGGAGGGGGTAATGAGCAGTTCTTC. The encoded protein is CATSRVGGGNEQFF. Filled out from reference TRBV15 and TRBJ2-1, the complete variable domain reads DAMVIQNPRYQVTQFGKPVTLSCSQTLNHNVMYWYQQKSSQAPKLLFHYYDKDFNNEADTPDNFQSRRPNTSFCFLDIRSPGLGDTAMYLCATSRVGGGNEQFFGPGTRLTVL.

This clonotype came up a few times. J is TRBJ2-5 and V is TRBV20-1, with TRBD2 matching 9 bases. This CDR3 spans 14 amino acids. The germline V gene has CDR1 DFQATT and CDR2 SNEGSKA (reference sequence). V was pared by 3 bases and J by 2 bases, with 4 bases of the junction left unmatched. The CDR3 DNA follows: TGCAGTGCTAGGACTAGCGGAATACAAGAGACCCAGTACTTC. Translating it yields CSARTSGIQETQYF.

This clonotype has more than one count but fewer than ten. The chain employs TRBV12-3 or TRBV12-4 and TRBJ2-3; 7 nucleotides line up with TRBD1. The CDR3 covers 15 residues. V shed 3 bases, J shed 4 bases, and the junction held 7 bases outside the gene matches. The CDR3 reads CASSLADRQSDTQYF. The CDR3 nucleotides are TGTGCCAGCAGTTTGGCGGACAGGCAATCAGATACGCAGTATTTT.

This clonotype has a single count. The V and J genes are TRBV6-5 and TRBJ2-3, with TRBD2 matching over 8 bases. V was clipped by 2 bases and J by 2 bases; unmatched bases: 12. The germline gives CDR1 MNHEY, CDR2 SVGAGI. The CDR3 is 18 amino acids. The CDR3 coding sequence is TGTGCCAGCAGTTACGGGGGGGCCCCGGGGGGGAACACAGATACGCAGTATTTT. This codes for CASSYGGAPGGNTDTQYF.

This clonotype has only a few counts. The chain has TRBV20-1 and TRBJ1-6; D remains ambiguous. The CDR3 has 15 amino acids. V lost 5 bases to trimming and J lost 0 bases, with 11 bases between them. The germline gives CDR1 DFQATT, CDR2 SNEGSKA (reference sequence). Here the CDR3 reads CSAPRGSSYNSPLHF. The CDR3 nucleotides are TGCAGTGCTCCGCGGGGTAGCTCCTATAATTCACCCCTCCACTTT.

This CDR3 reads CASSLDVGANYGYTF. The CDR3 DNA is TGCGCCAGCAGCTTGGACGTAGGGGCTAACTATGGCTACACCTTC. The chain uses TRBV5-1 and TRBJ1-2; tentative D call: TRBD1 (5 bases). The ends were cut back, 0 bases at V and 0 bases at J, with 9 bases in the middle. CDR1 and CDR2 (germline): SGHRS, YFSETQ. The CDR3 extends over 15 amino acids.

Concerning this clonotype itself: A much larger clone lies one base from this, so it may be a read error. The chain has TRBV7-2 and TRBJ1-2; D not resolved. CDR1 SGHTA and CDR2 FQGNSA come from the germline V gene. CDR3 length: 12 residues. CDR3 DNA sequence: TGTGCCGGCAGCTTTGTAAACTATGGCTACACCTTC. Encoded protein: CAGSFVNYGYTF.

This clonotype was recorded only once. The chain is built from TRBV6-5 and TRBJ1-2; 7 bases align to TRBD1. Germline CDR1 MNHEY, CDR2 SVGAGI. The CDR3 contains 17 residues. The ends lost 0 bases at V and 4 bases at J; junction bases unmatched: 11. CDR3 protein: CASSYSNRGGKIYGYTF. The CDR3 DNA follows: TGTGCCAGCAGTTACTCGAACCGAGGGGGCAAAATCTATGGCTACACCTTC.

V usage is TRBV12-3 or TRBV12-4 and J usage is TRBJ1-2, with a possible D match to TRBD1 (5 bases). Trimming took 4 bases from V and 4 from J, leaving 13 bases between them. CDR3 size: 14 residues. The CDR3, as DNA: TGTGCCAGCAGTTCGGGGGAAGCGTTCTATGGCTACACCTTC. Translated: CASSSGEAFYGYTF.

The chain carries TRBV4-2 and TRBJ2-3; 10 bases agree with TRBD2. CDR3 length equals 17 residues. Germline CDR1 is LGHNA and CDR2 is YNFKEQ. V dropped 0 bases and J dropped 5; count of bases not matched to a gene: 8. CDR3 protein: CASSQDGLAGVGDTQYF. CDR3 in DNA: TGTGCCAGCAGCCAAGATGGTCTAGCGGGAGTTGGAGATACGCAGTATTTT.

This clonotype occurred many times. The rearrangement joins TRBV29-1 to TRBJ2-1; D not certain. CDR1 is SQVTM and CDR2 is ANQGSEA in the germline V gene. Trimming stripped 4 bases from V and 6 bases from J, with 4 bases between. The CDR3 is 10 amino acids. This CDR3 reads CSVGFNEQFF. The CDR3 DNA is TGCAGCGTTGGATTCAATGAGCAGTTCTTC.

In its sample, this clonotype was seen a few times. The rearrangement joins TRBV11-1 to TRBJ1-1; perhaps TRBD1 as D (5 bases). The germline V gene has CDR1 SGHAT and CDR2 FQDESV (reference sequence). This CDR3 has 14 residues. The V gene lost 5 bases and the J gene lost 3 bases, with 13 bases spanning the gap. CDR3 amino acids: CASSVTEAYTEAFF. The CDR3 DNA reads TGTGCCAGCAGCGTGACAGAGGCGTACACTGAAGCTTTCTTT.

The genes are TRBV3-1 and TRBJ2-5; tentatively, D is TRBD1 or TRBD2 (5 bases each). Germline V gene data show CDR1 as LGHDT and CDR2 as YNNKEL (reference sequence). The CDR3 consists of 13 residues. The V gene lost 4 bases and the J gene lost 11 bases, with 17 bases spanning the gap. In DNA form, the CDR3 reads TGTGCCAGCAGCCCGGTGGGGGAGTGGGAGCAGTACTTC. Translating it yields CASSPVGEWEQYF.

The J gene is TRBJ2-2, the V gene TRBV2, with D perhaps matching TRBD1 or TRBD2 (7 bases each). CDR3 length: 14 amino acids. Germline V gene data show CDR1 as SNHLY and CDR2 as FYNNEI. Trimming shortened V by 11 bases and J by 2 bases, and 15 bases separated the two germline ends. The CDR3 reads CASRGGGNTGELFF. CDR3 bases: TGTGCCTCTAGGGGAGGGGGCAACACCGGGGAGCTGTTTTTT. Using reference TRBV2 and TRBJ2-2 for the parts outside the CDR3, the full variable domain is EPEVTQTPSHQVTQMGQEVILRCVPISNHLYFYWYRQILGQKVEFLVSFYNNEISEKSEIFDDQFSVERPDGSNFTLKIRSTKLEDSAMYFCASRGGGNTGELFFGEGSRLTVL.

The chain links TRBV4-2 to TRBJ2-6, with D unresolved. This CDR3 has 17 amino acids. Trimming shortened V by 0 bases and J by 2 bases, and 11 bases separated the two germline ends. Germline V lookup: CDR1 LGHNA, CDR2 YNFKEQ. CDR3 sequence: CASSQDRAVAGANVLTF. The CDR3 nucleotides are TGTGCCAGCAGCCAAGATCGGGCAGTCGCTGGGGCCAACGTCCTGACTTTC.

The rearrangement links TRBV12-5 to TRBJ2-2, with D perhaps assigned TRBD1 or TRBD2 (5 bases each). Germline V gene lookup returns CDR1 LGHNT and CDR2 FRNRAP. There are 16 residues in the CDR3. The V and J ends lost 4 bases and 0 bases respectively, with 12 bases between them. CDR3 loop: CASGSRGSANTGELFF. The CDR3 bases are TGTGCTAGTGGTTCTCGGGGCTCCGCGAACACCGGGGAGCTGTTTTTT.

This clonotype appeared a few times. This chain joins TRBV20-1 and TRBJ2-7, with D maybe TRBD2 (5 bases). Trimming removed 0 bases from V and 7 bases from J, with 13 bases in between. CDR3 length equals 13 residues. The germline gives CDR1 DFQATT, CDR2 SNEGSKA (reference sequence). The CDR3 bases are TGCAGTGCTAGAGATCTCCGGGGAGCTGAGCAGTACTTC. Translating gives CSARDLRGAEQYF.

CDR3 coding DNA: TGCAGTGCGCTCACAGGGGGCCTTGAAGCTTTCTTT. It is translated as CSALTGGLEAFF. The chain couples TRBV20-1 to TRBJ1-1; 9 bases agree with TRBD1. The CDR3 sequence is 12 residues long. Germline assignment: CDR1 DFQATT and CDR2 SNEGSKA (reference sequence). V gave up 6 bases and J gave up 7 bases; unmatched junction bases: 6.

The chain links TRBV6-2 or TRBV6-3 to TRBJ2-5; 9 bases map to TRBD2. The V and J ends lost 4 bases and 5 bases, in that order; junction bases with no gene match: 5. The germline CDR1 and CDR2 sequences are MNHEY and SVGEGT. The CDR3 totals 14 residues. The CDR3: CASSSQRGAETQYF. CDR3 DNA sequence: TGTGCCAGCAGTTCCCAGCGGGGGGCGGAGACCCAGTACTTC.

This clonotype was seen just once. CDR3 bases: TGTGCCAGCAGCCAAGGGGAACAGGGGCATCAGCCCCAGCATTTT. Translated, it gives CASSQGEQGHQPQHF. This chain connects TRBV4-2 to TRBJ1-5, with TRBD1 matching 7 bases. V dropped 1 base and J dropped 5; count of bases not matched to a gene: 5. The V gene's germline CDR1 is LGHNA and CDR2 YNFKEQ. This CDR3 has 15 residues.

About this clonotype itself: It may be a read error: a sequence one base away is much more abundant. This rearrangement joins TRBV12-3 or TRBV12-4 to TRBJ2-1; D is ambiguous. V dropped 1 base and J dropped 13 bases, with 14 bases sitting between them. The CDR3 is made up of 13 amino acids. The CDR3 DNA follows: TGTGCCAGCAGTTTAGTACCCCAAGAGACCCAGTTCTTC. Amino acid sequence: CASSLVPQETQFF.

This chain links TRBV12-3 or TRBV12-4 with TRBJ1-1; D is unresolved. The length of the CDR3 is 13 residues. V lost 3 bases and J 5 bases, leaving 10 bases between the germline ends. Here the CDR3 reads CASSFGVGTEAFF. Here the CDR3 DNA reads TGTGCCAGCAGTTTTGGGGTTGGGACTGAAGCTTTCTTT.

The V and J genes are TRBV27 and TRBJ1-4; 11 bases fit TRBD1. V lost 2 bases and J lost 5; bases outside the gene matches: 10. The CDR3 length is 18 residues. Germline CDR1 MNHEY, CDR2 SMNVEV (reference sequence). The CDR3 sequence is CASSLIPDRTGGNEKLFF. In nucleotides, the CDR3 is TGTGCCAGCAGTTTAATTCCCGATCGGACAGGGGGCAATGAAAAACTGTTTTTT.

This clonotype was seen only a few times. The CDR3 DNA follows: TGTGCCAGCAGCTTGGGGGGACAGTTCACCGGGGAGCTGTTTTTT. The encoded protein is CASSLGGQFTGELFF. This chain joins TRBV11-2 and TRBJ2-2; D is perhaps TRBD1 (7 bases). Deletions cut 3 bases from V and 4 bases from J, with 12 bases between. Germline CDR1 reads SGHAT; CDR2 reads FQNNGV. This CDR3 is 15 amino acids long.

The gene calls are TRBV20-1 and TRBJ1-5; D perhaps matches TRBD1 (5 bases). Germline V lookup: CDR1 DFQATT, CDR2 SNEGSKA (reference sequence). V gave up 3 bases and J gave up 7 bases, with 13 bases separating them. This CDR3 comprises 13 residues. CDR3 nucleotides: TGCAGTGCTAGTCGGGGGTCATCCCAGCCCCAGCATTTT. Amino acid sequence: CSASRGSSQPQHF.

The V and J genes are TRBV29-1 and TRBJ2-7, with a possible D match to TRBD1 (6 bases). This CDR3 is 15 amino acids long. V was trimmed by 8 bases and J by 5 bases, leaving 25 bases between them. Germline loops: CDR1 SQVTM, CDR2 ANQGSEA. The CDR3 bases are TGCAGCATTTGGGTATGGGGGCCTTTAAAGAACGAGCAGTACTTC. This gives the protein CSIWVWGPLKNEQYF.

This clonotype was seen repeatedly, ten times or more. The J gene is TRBJ2-3, the V gene TRBV7-9, with 7 nucleotides matching TRBD2. The V segment lost 3 bases and the J segment 0 bases; nucleotides outside the gene matches: 3. The CDR3 spans 15 residues. CDR1 is SEHNR and CDR2 is FQNEAQ in the germline V gene (reference sequence). In DNA, the CDR3 is TGTGCCAGCAGCTTCCCGGGGGGTAGCACAGATACGCAGTATTTT. The encoded protein is CASSFPGGSTDTQYF.

This clonotype was seen many times. V and J are TRBV5-1 and TRBJ2-1, with D possibly TRBD1 on 6 matching bases. Trimming stripped 4 bases from V and 5 bases from J, with 13 bases between. The CDR3 loop spans 14 amino acids. Germline V gene data show CDR1 as SGHRS and CDR2 as YFSETQ. CDR3 bases: TGCGCCAGCAGCCCCGGGACACAGAACAATGAGCAGTTCTTC. Translation: CASSPGTQNNEQFF.

Only a few counts were recorded for this clonotype. V is TRBV7-9 and J is TRBJ1-2; D is ambiguous. CDR3 size: 11 residues. Trimming left V 3 bases short and J 6 bases short, with 5 bases between. Germline assignment: CDR1 SEHNR and CDR2 FQNEAQ (reference sequence). DNA of the CDR3: TGTGCCAGCAGCTTGTGGGATGGCTACACCTTC. It translates to CASSLWDGYTF.

This clonotype has a handful of counts. V usage is TRBV20-1 and J usage is TRBJ2-4; 7 nucleotides line up with TRBD2. Germline CDR1 is DFQATT and CDR2 is SNEGSKA (reference sequence). The CDR3 sequence is 15 residues long. Trimming removed 6 bases from V and 1 base from J; junction bases left unmatched: 9. The CDR3 DNA sequence: TGCAGTGCCCCGGGGCGGGGGTCGGCCAAAAACATTCAGTACTTC. It yields the protein CSAPGRGSAKNIQYF.

The genes are TRBV20-1 and TRBJ1-5, with D unresolved. V lost 0 bases and J 6 bases, leaving 12 bases between the germline ends. The CDR3 extends over 14 amino acids. CDR1 and CDR2 (germline): DFQATT, SNEGSKA (reference sequence). This CDR3 is CSARDTGGSQPQHF. The CDR3 DNA follows: TGCAGTGCTAGAGATACCGGAGGGAGTCAGCCCCAGCATTTT.